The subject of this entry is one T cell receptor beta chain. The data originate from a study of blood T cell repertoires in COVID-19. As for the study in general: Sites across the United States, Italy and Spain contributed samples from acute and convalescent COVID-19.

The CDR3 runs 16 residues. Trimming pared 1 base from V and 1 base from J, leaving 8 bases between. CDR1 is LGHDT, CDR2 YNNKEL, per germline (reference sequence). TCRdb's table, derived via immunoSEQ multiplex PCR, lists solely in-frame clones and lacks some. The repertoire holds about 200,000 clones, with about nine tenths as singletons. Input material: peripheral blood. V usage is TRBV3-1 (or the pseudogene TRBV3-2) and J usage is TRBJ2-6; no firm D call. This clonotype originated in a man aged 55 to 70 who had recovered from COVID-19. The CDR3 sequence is CASSQGARSGANVLTF. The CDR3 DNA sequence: TGTGCCAGCAGCCAAGGGGCCCGTTCTGGGGCCAACGTCCTGACTTTC.